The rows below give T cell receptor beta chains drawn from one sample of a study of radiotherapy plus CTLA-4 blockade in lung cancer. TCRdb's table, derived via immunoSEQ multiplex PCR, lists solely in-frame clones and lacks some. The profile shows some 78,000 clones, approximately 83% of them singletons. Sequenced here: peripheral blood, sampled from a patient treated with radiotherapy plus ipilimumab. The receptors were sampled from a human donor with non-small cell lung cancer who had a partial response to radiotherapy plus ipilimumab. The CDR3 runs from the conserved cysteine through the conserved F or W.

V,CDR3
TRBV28,CASRPGQGGKNTEAFF
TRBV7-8,CASSFKGLVGLYNEQFF
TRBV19,CASSMEGSSYNEQFF
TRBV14,CASRGGTSGGYEQYF
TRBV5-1,CASSLTSGVAYEQYF
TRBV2,CASSEAVEIQPQHF
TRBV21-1,CASSKVPLNRTGGIDSYGYTF
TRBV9,CASSAFRAGGNTGELFF
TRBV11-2,CASSLGGSAQYF
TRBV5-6,CASSSGTGLKTQYF
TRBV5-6,CASRYGRSSYNEQFF
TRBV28,CASSPTGYSPLHF
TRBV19,CASSIEGGRELFF
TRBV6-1,CASTMGRNTEAFF
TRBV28,CASSLAYNTEAFF
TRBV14,CASSQSSHYTDTQYF
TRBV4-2,CASSRVGEETQYF
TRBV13,CASSFGQLNTEAFF
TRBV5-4,CASSIKTSGGTDTQYF
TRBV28,CASTAGGQGKREAFF
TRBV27,CASSRKGQGDEKLFF
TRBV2,CATKPGQGSYNEQFF
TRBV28,CASSLDVRDIAYEQYF
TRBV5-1,CASSLGGSNTEAFF
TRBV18,CASSPPQGARGNTEAFF
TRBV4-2,CASSQDVIYYNEQFF
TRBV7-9,CASSLLGQGVTEAFF
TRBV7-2,CASSSTSGLGDTQYF
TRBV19,CASREDWSNQPQHF
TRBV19,CASSTQDGPWELFF
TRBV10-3,CAISAQANYGYTF
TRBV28,CASSSIGAGRPYEQYF
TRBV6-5,CASRQLSEQFF
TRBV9,CASSEREGQGDTQYF
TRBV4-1,CASSLHLAGGDNEQFF
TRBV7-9,CASSSSSSGSSYEQYF
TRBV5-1,CASSFGTGGTEAFF
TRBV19,CASNPVGVKGNTIYF
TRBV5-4,CASSSFQTRVGETQYF
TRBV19,CASSIGQQANEQFF
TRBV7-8,CASSLATSVYSYNEQFF
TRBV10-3,CAISESITGNTGELFF
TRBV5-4,CASSFAEGQPQHF
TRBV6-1,CASSASRVDTEAFF
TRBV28,CASSSSPDSTRGYTF
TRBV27,CASSFRDRVGEKLFF
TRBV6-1,CASSEALRWTVNTEAFF
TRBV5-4,CASSLSGAKNIQYF
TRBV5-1,CASSLVGDQPQHF
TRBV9,CASSVDASGSYEQFF
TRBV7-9,CASSDLRRRGDTQYF
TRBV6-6,CASRRTSDTGELFF
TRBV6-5,CASSYREVSYEQYF